This TCR beta chain emerged from a study of blood T cell repertoires in COVID-19. Study as a whole: Donors in the United States, Italy and Spain gave samples during acute or convalescent COVID-19.

The table came from immunoSEQ multiplex PCR; TCRdb's copy has only in-frame clones and leaves some out. The sample records around 130,000 clones, approximately 88% being singletons. Germline CDR1 and CDR2: SGHTA and FQGNSA. Trimming at V came to 11 bases and at J to 0 bases, leaving 17 bases not matched to a gene. The CDR3 consists of 18 residues. The source is a woman aged 25 to 39 who had recovered from COVID-19. The sequenced sample was peripheral blood. The chain has TRBV7-2 and TRBJ2-1, with 9 bases aligning to TRBD2. CDR3 loop: CASRGGESGRLSYNEQFF. CDR3 nucleotide sequence: TGTGCCTCCAGGGGGGGGGAAAGCGGGAGGCTCTCCTACAATGAGCAGTTCTTC.